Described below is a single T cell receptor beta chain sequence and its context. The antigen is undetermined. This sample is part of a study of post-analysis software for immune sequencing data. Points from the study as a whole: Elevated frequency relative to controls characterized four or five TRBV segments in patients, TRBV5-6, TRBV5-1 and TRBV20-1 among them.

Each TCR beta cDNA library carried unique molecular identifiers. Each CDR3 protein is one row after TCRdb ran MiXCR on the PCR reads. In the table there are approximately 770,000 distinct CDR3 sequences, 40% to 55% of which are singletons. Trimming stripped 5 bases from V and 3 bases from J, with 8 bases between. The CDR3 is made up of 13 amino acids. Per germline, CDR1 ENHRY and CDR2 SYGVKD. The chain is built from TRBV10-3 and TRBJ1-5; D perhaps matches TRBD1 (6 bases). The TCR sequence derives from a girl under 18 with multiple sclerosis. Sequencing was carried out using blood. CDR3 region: CAISPGDNQPQHF. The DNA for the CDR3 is TGTGCCATCAGTCCAGGGGACAATCAGCCCCAGCATTTT.